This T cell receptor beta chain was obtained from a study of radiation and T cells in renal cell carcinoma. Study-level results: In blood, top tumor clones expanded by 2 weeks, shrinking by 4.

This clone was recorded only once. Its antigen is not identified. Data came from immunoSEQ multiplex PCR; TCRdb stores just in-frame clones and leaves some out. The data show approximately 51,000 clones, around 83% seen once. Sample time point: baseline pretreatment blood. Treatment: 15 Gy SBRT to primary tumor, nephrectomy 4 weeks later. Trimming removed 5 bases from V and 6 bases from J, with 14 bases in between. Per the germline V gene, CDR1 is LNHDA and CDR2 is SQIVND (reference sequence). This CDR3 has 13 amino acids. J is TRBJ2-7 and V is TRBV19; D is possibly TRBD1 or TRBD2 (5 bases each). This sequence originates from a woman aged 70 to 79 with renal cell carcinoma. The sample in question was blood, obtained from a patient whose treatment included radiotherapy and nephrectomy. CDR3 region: CASSGLAGSEQYF. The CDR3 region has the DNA TGTGCCAGTAGTGGGTTGGCAGGGAGCGAGCAGTACTTC.